This entry lists 27 T cell receptor beta chains sequenced from one sample in a study of regulatory T cells in long-lasting Graves disease. CDR3-region Arm-PCR and iRepertoire HTBI primers produced the TCR beta libraries. TCRdb itself ran the multiplex PCR reads through MiXCR, one entry per CDR3 protein. The sample lists around 400,000 distinct CDR3 sequences; less than 25% were seen once. Time point given: persistent/refractory GD, antithyroid drugs over 5 years with positive TRAb. With RNA extracted from PBMCs as input, the TCR library was made. The source material was peripheral blood mononuclear cells (PBMCs), sampled when the disease was refractory, from a patient treated with antithyroid drugs. The source is a female donor with Graves disease.

This chain connects TRBV27 to TRBJ2-5; unclear D gene. CDR1 MNHEY and CDR2 SMNVEV come from the germline V gene (reference sequence). The length of the CDR3 is 14 residues. Trimming took 4 bases from V and 5 from J, leaving 14 bases between them. The CDR3 here is CASSSSRVGETQYF. Written as DNA, the CDR3 is TGTGCCAGCAGTTCGTCTAGGGTTGGGGAGACCCAGTACTTC.

Many counts were recorded for this clonotype. The DNA of the CDR3 is TGTGCCAGCAGCCAATACTTAGCGGGAGTAGACGAGCAGTACTTC. Its translation: CASSQYLAGVDEQYF. The gene calls are TRBV3-1 and TRBJ2-7; 9 bases line up with TRBD2. The germline V gene has CDR1 LGHDT and CDR2 YNNKEL (reference sequence). This CDR3 is 15 amino acids long. Trimming at V came to 2 bases and at J to 5 bases, leaving 7 bases not matched to a gene.

The chain links TRBV9 to TRBJ2-1; D may be TRBD2 (5 bases). Germline CDR1 SGDLS, CDR2 YYNGEE. This CDR3 spans 17 amino acids. V lost 3 bases, J lost 6 bases, and 22 bases lay in between. The CDR3 nucleotides read TGTGCCAGCAGCGCCGTCCTCCCCTTCAGCGGTATCAATGAGCAGTTCTTC. Its protein product is CASSAVLPFSGINEQFF.

Turning to this clonotype: A much larger clonotype is one base distant, so this may be a read error. The chain recombines TRBV6-1 with TRBJ1-5; the D is unclear. CDR1 is MNHNS and CDR2 is SASEGT in the germline V gene. The CDR3 runs to 16 residues. The CDR3 reads CASLSTGSYSDQPQHF. The CDR3 DNA follows: TGTGCCAGCCTTTCTACGGGTTCCTATAGCGATCAGCCCCAGCATTTT.

This clonotype occurred many times. This chain links TRBV20-1 with TRBJ1-4; possibly TRBD1 for D (5 bases). V was clipped by 0 bases and J by 8 bases, with 16 bases between them. The germline gives CDR1 DFQATT, CDR2 SNEGSKA (reference sequence). The CDR3 length is 15 residues. The CDR3 is CSAREVTDLREKLFF. The CDR3 DNA is TGCAGTGCTAGAGAGGTGACAGATCTTCGAGAAAAACTGTTTTTT.

This clonotype came up many times. The rearrangement links TRBV27 to TRBJ1-4, with D unclear. This CDR3 is 11 amino acids long. Germline CDR1 MNHEY, CDR2 SMNVEV (reference sequence). The V gene lost 8 bases and the J gene lost 8 bases, with 9 bases spanning the gap. Here the CDR3 reads CASRTREKLFF. The DNA for the CDR3 is TGTGCCAGCCGGACTAGGGAAAAACTGTTTTTT. Full variable domain (remainder filled in from reference TRBV27 and TRBJ1-4): EAQVTQNPRYLITVTGKKLTVTCSQNMNHEYMSWYRQDPGLGLRQIYYSMNVEVTDKGDVPEGYKVSRKEKRNFPLILESPSPNQTSLYFCASRTREKLFFGSGTQLSVL.

This chain joins TRBV4-2 and TRBJ2-5; the match to TRBD2 covers 9 bases. The germline V gene encodes CDR1 LGHNA and CDR2 YNFKEQ. The CDR3 covers 17 residues. J gave up 0 bases and V 2 bases, and 7 bases lay outside the gene matches. DNA of the CDR3: TGTGCCAGCAGCCAACTTCAACTAGCGGGTAACCAAGAGACCCAGTACTTC. Its translation is CASSQLQLAGNQETQYF.

This clonotype was observed a handful of times. The V gene is TRBV19, the J gene TRBJ1-1, with D unresolved. From germline, CDR1 is LNHDA and CDR2 SQIVND (reference sequence). This CDR3 has 15 residues. V shed 6 bases and J shed 1 base, with 15 bases lying between them. The CDR3 DNA is TGTGCCAGTAGGATGTTAGATTTACAGAACACTGAAGCTTTCTTT. This encodes CASRMLDLQNTEAFF.

This clonotype was counted a few times. The J gene is TRBJ1-1, the V gene TRBV20-1; a weak D match, TRBD1 (6 bases). Germline loops: CDR1 DFQATT, CDR2 SNEGSKA (reference sequence). The CDR3 consists of 12 residues. Trimming took 6 bases from V and 5 from J, leaving 13 bases between them. In DNA form, the CDR3 reads TGCAGTGCCGGTAGGGGGGGGACTGAAGCTTTCTTT. It translates to CSAGRGGTEAFF.

The V call is TRBV4-1, the J call TRBJ2-5; 7 positions agree with TRBD1. The V and J ends lost 5 bases and 6 bases, in that order; junction bases with no gene match: 6. The CDR3 runs to 13 residues. Germline lookup yields CDR1 MGHRA and CDR2 YSYEKL. CDR3 nucleotide sequence: TGCGCCAGCAGCGGTACAGGGGCTCAGACCCAGTACTTC. Its protein product is CASSGTGAQTQYF.

With respect to this clonotype: A much larger clone lies a single base off, so this may be a read error. The chain recombines TRBV20-1 with TRBJ2-5; D possibly uses TRBD1 or TRBD2 (5 bases each). CDR1 is DFQATT, CDR2 SNEGSKA, per germline (reference sequence). The CDR3 spans 13 residues. The CDR3 DNA is TGCAGTAGCTCACTGTCAGGGAGAGAGATCCAGTACTTC. This sequence encodes CSSSLSGREIQYF.

The chain couples TRBV7-9 to TRBJ1-2; TRBD1 aligns across 12 bases. CDR1 and CDR2 (germline): SEHNR, FQNEAQ (reference sequence). The V gene end was trimmed by 5 bases and the J gene end by 4 bases; junction bases not matched to a gene: 11. The CDR3 is 17 amino acids. In DNA, the CDR3 is TGTGCCAGCAGCCACGGGACAGGGGGCGCCGGTACCTATGGCTACACCTTC. Its protein product is CASSHGTGGAGTYGYTF.

The table lists this clonotype with a few counts. This chain joins TRBV30 and TRBJ2-5, with 10 positions matching TRBD2. CDR3 length equals 15 residues. The J segment lost 7 bases and the V segment lost 3 bases, leaving 11 bases of the junction unmatched. Germline lookup yields CDR1 GTSNPN and CDR2 SVGIG (reference sequence). Written as DNA, the CDR3 is TGTGCCTGGAGCTTCGAAGCGGGAGGGCCTGGGACCCAGTACTTC. It is translated as CAWSFEAGGPGTQYF.

This clonotype has ten or more counts. The chain joins TRBV6-1 to TRBJ1-1; unclear D gene. Trimming cost V 7 bases and J 3 bases, with 15 bases left between them. Germline CDR1 reads MNHNS; CDR2 reads SASEGT. The CDR3 is 14 amino acids. The CDR3 DNA follows: TGTGCCAGCAACCTGGCGGGAGGCGACACTGAAGCTTTCTTT. This encodes CASNLAGGDTEAFF.

Ten or more counts support this clonotype. The chain employs TRBV7-2 and TRBJ1-1; D ambiguous. V was trimmed by 5 bases and J by 1 base, leaving 8 bases between them. Germline CDR1 and CDR2: SGHTA and FQGNSA. The CDR3 is 13 amino acids. The CDR3 DNA is TGTGCCAGCAGCCATCCCGGGAACACTGAAGCTTTCTTT. As protein: CASSHPGNTEAFF.

The chain recombines TRBV29-1 with TRBJ1-2, with D unresolved. Trimming took off 2 bases at V and 6 bases at J, with 10 bases between the two ends. The length of the CDR3 is 12 residues. Per the germline V gene, CDR1 is SQVTM and CDR2 is ANQGSEA. CDR3 sequence reads: CSVEPQRHGYTF. The CDR3 coding sequence is TGCAGCGTTGAACCGCAGAGGCATGGCTACACCTTC.

V and J are TRBV12-3 or TRBV12-4 and TRBJ1-2; maybe TRBD1 (5 bases). V was cut by 2 bases and J by 7 bases, with 14 bases left in between. The CDR3 has 14 amino acids. CDR3: CASSLRQGSGGYTF. The CDR3 DNA sequence: TGTGCCAGCAGTTTAAGGCAGGGAAGCGGTGGCTACACCTTC.

This chain connects TRBV7-6 to TRBJ1-2; the D is unclear. Trimming pared 0 bases from V and 8 bases from J, leaving 16 bases between. From germline, CDR1 is SGHVS and CDR2 FNYEAQ. The CDR3 has 15 residues. The CDR3 region is CASSLARLVLRGYTF. CDR3 bases: TGTGCCAGCAGCTTAGCGCGTTTAGTTCTGCGGGGCTACACCTTC.

The chain uses TRBV6-1 and TRBJ2-2; 13 bases match TRBD2. Germline trimming cut 1 base from V and 2 bases from J; bases unmatched to any gene: 7. Germline values: CDR1 MNHNS, CDR2 SASEGT. The CDR3 loop spans 19 amino acids. The CDR3 region is CASSEGMGLAGPNTGELFF. The CDR3 DNA is TGTGCCAGCAGTGAAGGGATGGGACTAGCGGGGCCTAACACCGGGGAGCTGTTTTTT.

This clonotype appeared many times. The chain is built from TRBV11-2 and TRBJ2-7, with 9 bases identical to TRBD1. V gave up 1 base and J gave up 3 bases; unmatched junction bases: 4. Germline assignment: CDR1 SGHAT and CDR2 FQNNGV. The CDR3 contains 15 residues. The CDR3 sequence is CASSLVGTGLYEQYF. The CDR3 nucleotides read TGTGCCAGCAGCTTAGTAGGGACAGGGCTCTACGAGCAGTACTTC.

In this sample, this clonotype turned up many times. The genes are TRBV28 and TRBJ2-5; D possibly corresponds to TRBD1 (5 bases). The CDR3 spans 14 residues. Trimming left V 7 bases short and J 5 bases short, with 17 bases between. Germline V CDR1 and CDR2: MDHEN, SYDVKM. The CDR3 protein is CASTQGLRWETQYF. DNA of the CDR3: TGTGCCAGCACTCAGGGCCTACGGTGGGAGACCCAGTACTTC.

The CDR3 spells CASSGLLAYEQYF. The DNA of the CDR3 is TGTGCCAGCTCCGGACTCCTCGCCTACGAGCAGTACTTC. V usage is TRBV2 and J usage is TRBJ2-7; D might be TRBD2 (5 bases). Per germline, CDR1 SNHLY and CDR2 FYNNEI. V gave up 8 bases and J gave up 2 bases, with 13 bases separating them. The CDR3 length is 13 residues.

The chain couples TRBV19 to TRBJ1-5; D perhaps matches TRBD1 (6 bases). The V and J ends lost 9 bases and 2 bases respectively, with 20 bases between them. The CDR3 runs to 16 residues. Germline loops: CDR1 LNHDA, CDR2 SQIVND (reference sequence). The CDR3 loop is CASLSTGRLGNQPQHF. Here the CDR3 DNA reads TGTGCCAGCCTTTCGACAGGCCGGTTGGGCAATCAGCCCCAGCATTTT.

The J gene is TRBJ2-7, the V gene TRBV9, with TRBD1 identical over 7 bases. The length of the CDR3 is 15 residues. V shed 0 bases, J shed 3 bases, and the junction held 6 bases outside the gene matches. The germline CDR1 and CDR2 sequences are SGDLS and YYNGEE. The CDR3 DNA reads TGTGCCAGCAGCGTAGCGACAGGGAAGAGCTACGAGCAGTACTTC. It yields the protein CASSVATGKSYEQYF.

This clonotype has at least ten counts. The V and J genes are TRBV2 and TRBJ1-5; 7 nucleotides line up with TRBD1. Germline-derived CDR1 and CDR2 are SNHLY and FYNNEI. The CDR3 has 15 amino acids. The J segment lost 3 bases and the V segment lost 7 bases, leaving 9 bases of the junction unmatched. The CDR3 loop is CASTAGQFDNQPQHF. In DNA, the CDR3 is TGTGCCAGCACCGCGGGACAGTTCGACAATCAGCCCCAGCATTTT.

The chain is built from TRBV12-3 or TRBV12-4 and TRBJ2-7, with a weak D call TRBD2 (6 bases). V was pared by 6 bases and J by 7 bases, with 19 bases between. This CDR3 has 14 residues. CDR3 loop: CASRPGSRRDEQYF. The CDR3 region has the DNA TGTGCCAGCAGACCAGGGTCAAGGAGGGATGAGCAGTACTTC.

The gene calls are TRBV12-3 or TRBV12-4 and TRBJ2-7, with D perhaps given as TRBD1 or TRBD2 (5 bases each). CDR3 size: 15 residues. V was clipped by 2 bases and J by 1 base, with 12 bases between them. The CDR3 sequence is CASSLTGPGSYEQYF. The CDR3, as DNA: TGTGCCAGCAGTTTAACGGGGCCTGGATCCTACGAGCAGTACTTC.